The following is a T cell receptor (beta chain) sequence with its context. Its antigen is not identified. This sample includes further DNA sequences coding for the same CDR3. Sequencing was performed with immunoSEQ multiplex PCR; in TCRdb, only in-frame clones are kept and a portion is missing. The sample lists about 100,000 clones; roughly 80% were seen once. These data come from a study of radiotherapy plus CTLA-4 blockade in lung cancer. Study information: Disease control was seen in about 34% of patients, objective responses in 18%. Findings and caveats of the study: Early blood T cell clone dynamics, with interferon-beta, were reported to best predict response. TCR clones from tumors expanded in blood after radiotherapy plus ipilimumab.

CDR1 and CDR2 (germline): GTSNPN, SVGIG (reference sequence). CDR3 length: 13 amino acids. V lost 2 bases and J lost 4, with 11 bases in between. Sequencing was performed on peripheral blood, taken from a patient treated with radiotherapy plus ipilimumab. V is TRBV30 and J is TRBJ1-2; maybe TRBD1 (6 bases). This TCR was sampled from a human donor with non-small cell lung cancer who had stable disease on radiotherapy plus ipilimumab. CDR3 residues: CAWSTRGGYGYTF. CDR3 nucleotide sequence: TGTGCCTGGAGTACCAGGGGTGGCTATGGCTACACCTTC.